These 8 T cell receptor beta chains came from one sample sequenced in a study of T-cell reconstitution after alpha-beta-depleted transplantation in children. The library targeted TCRbeta and was prepared with unique molecular identifiers. TCRdb processed the PCR reads anew with MiXCR; each CDR3 protein has one entry. The sample holds more than 120,000 distinct CDR3 sequences, roughly 9% seen once. The specimen was PBMCs, mostly from graft donor cells, collected 180 days after TCRalphabeta/CD19-depleted stem cell transplant. The source is a female patient aged 2-9 years who had a stem cell transplant for congenital amegakaryocytic thrombocytopenia, so the T cells may come from the graft donor.

The chain recombines TRBV5-1 with TRBJ2-1; D not resolved. V shed 1 base and J shed 10 bases, with 12 bases lying between them. CDR3 length: 13 amino acids. Germline lookup yields CDR1 SGHRS and CDR2 YFSETQ. The CDR3 loop is CASSLIGVAEQFF. In DNA form, the CDR3 reads TGCGCCAGCAGCTTGATAGGAGTGGCGGAGCAGTTCTTC.

Many counts were recorded for this clonotype. This sequence joins TRBV24-1 and TRBJ1-5, with 11 bases that match TRBD1. V lost 9 bases to trimming and J lost 2 bases; unmatched junction nucleotides: 14. Germline assignment: CDR1 KGHDR and CDR2 SFDVKD. This CDR3 has 18 amino acids. The CDR3 nucleotides read TGTGCCACCCCTGGACAGGGGGCGGTAGTAATCGGCAATCAGCCCCAGCATTTT. It specifies CATPGQGAVVIGNQPQHF.

In its sample, this clonotype was seen many times. CDR3 sequence reads: CASSIMKRGPKQPQHF. The CDR3 coding sequence is TGTGCCAGCAGCATCATGAAGCGAGGGCCAAAACAGCCCCAGCATTTT. The V gene is TRBV21-1, the J gene TRBJ1-5. TRBV21-1 is a recognized pseudogene. The CDR3 is made up of 16 amino acids.

This clonotype was observed at least ten times. This rearrangement joins TRBV11-2 to TRBJ1-2, with no clear D. CDR3 length: 14 residues. CDR1 and CDR2 (germline): SGHAT, FQNNGV. Trimming removed 3 bases at V and 0 bases at J, with 8 bases between. The chain's CDR3 is CASSLDPSNYGYTF. The CDR3 nucleotides read TGTGCCAGCAGCTTGGATCCATCTAACTATGGCTACACCTTC.

This clonotype was recorded at least ten times. The V gene is TRBV28, the J gene TRBJ1-6, with D unclear. Germline CDR1 MDHEN, CDR2 SYDVKM. The CDR3 loop spans 15 amino acids. Trimming took off 2 bases at V and 8 bases at J, with 13 bases between the two ends. CDR3 region: CASSLVRFGYSPLHF. The DNA of the CDR3 is TGTGCCAGCAGTTTAGTACGGTTTGGGTATTCACCCCTCCACTTT.

This clonotype was recorded many times. The V call is TRBV25-1, the J call TRBJ2-1; maybe TRBD1 (6 bases). This CDR3 region has 11 residues. CDR1 is MGHDK and CDR2 is SYGVNS in the germline V gene. Trimming shortened V by 7 bases and J by 8 bases, and 9 bases separated the two germline ends. The chain's CDR3 is CASIGGHEQFF. In nucleotides, the CDR3 is TGTGCCAGCATTGGGGGCCATGAGCAGTTCTTC.

This clonotype was recorded at least ten times. The chain recombines TRBV28 with TRBJ1-5; 7 bases are a match to TRBD1. Germline V gene sequence: CDR1 MDHEN, CDR2 SYDVKM. V shed 6 bases, J shed 3 bases, and the junction held 11 bases outside the gene matches. There are 16 residues in the CDR3. CDR3 bases: TGTGCCAGCAGATCCCGACAGGGCGGGAACAATCAGCCCCAGCATTTT. It encodes CASRSRQGGNNQPQHF.

At least ten counts were recorded for this clonotype. J is TRBJ1-5 and V is TRBV6-1, with D unresolved. The CDR3 runs to 16 residues. Germline values: CDR1 MNHNS, CDR2 SASEGT. Trimming removed 2 bases from V and 4 bases from J, with 15 bases in between. CDR3 DNA sequence: TGTGCCAGCAGTGAATTGTTCCTTAGTACTAATCAGCCCCAGCATTTT. Its protein is CASSELFLSTNQPQHF.